Below are 30 T cell receptor beta chains sequenced from a single sample in a study of immune evolution from preneoplasia to lung adenocarcinoma. Repertoires were generated with immunoSEQ multiplex PCR, while TCRdb's copy carries only in-frame clones and drops some. The top ten clones hold roughly 8% of a sample with over 3,500 clones, under 85% of them seen once. The sequenced sample was FFPE lung adenocarcinoma in situ tissue. The receptors derive from a person aged 55-80 years with lung adenocarcinoma.

The gene calls are TRBV20-1 and TRBJ2-7; 7 nucleotides align to TRBD1. This CDR3 has 11 amino acids. The germline gives CDR1 DFQATT, CDR2 SNEGSKA (reference sequence). CDR3: CGGQKDYEQYF. In DNA form, the CDR3 reads TGCGGGGGACAGAAGGATTACGAGCAGTACTTC.

This clone came up once. This rearrangement joins TRBV7-2 to TRBJ2-3; unclear D gene. The germline V gene encodes CDR1 SGHTA and CDR2 FQGNSA. Trimming shortened V by 9 bases and J by 4 bases, and 14 bases separated the two germline ends. The CDR3 has 13 amino acids. The CDR3 protein is CASRVGLADTQYF. The CDR3 DNA reads TGTGCCAGTCGGGTTGGCCTCGCAGATACGCAGTATTTT.

The chain links TRBV13 to TRBJ2-5, with TRBD2 matching over 8 bases. Per the germline V gene, CDR1 is PRHDT and CDR2 is FYEKMQ (reference sequence). The CDR3 has 18 amino acids. After removal of 1 base from V and 4 bases from J, the junction contained 14 bases not matched to a gene. CDR3 bases: TGTGCCAGCAGCTTAGAATCCCTGAAACGGGGGGGCTCAGAGACCCAGTACTTC. Protein product: CASSLESLKRGGSETQYF.

The chain links TRBV19 to TRBJ1-1; 7 nucleotides match TRBD1. This CDR3 spans 15 amino acids. In germline, CDR1 is LNHDA, CDR2 SQIVND (reference sequence). The V gene end was trimmed by 3 bases and the J gene end by 0 bases; junction bases not matched to a gene: 4. CDR3 protein: CASSMDRTMNTEAFF. As DNA, the CDR3 is TGTGCCAGTAGTATGGACAGGACTATGAACACTGAAGCTTTCTTT.

This chain uses TRBV6-6 with TRBJ2-1; 8 nucleotides match TRBD1. In germline, CDR1 is MNHNY, CDR2 SVGAGI (reference sequence). J was trimmed by 1 base and V by 6 bases; bases with no gene match: 2. There are 14 residues in the CDR3. The CDR3 region is CASSRQGSYNEQFF. The CDR3, as DNA: TGTGCCAGCAGCAGACAGGGGTCCTACAATGAGCAGTTCTTC.

This clone has a handful of counts. Other nucleotide sequences from this sample produce the same CDR3. V gene TRBV14 combines with J gene TRBJ2-1; D gene ambiguous. Looked up from germline, CDR1 is SGHDN and CDR2 is FVKESK. This CDR3 spans 11 amino acids. The V end lost 5 bases, the J end lost 7 bases, and 6 bases lay between the germline ends. CDR3: CASSFSNEQFF. DNA for the CDR3: TGTGCCAGCAGCTTTTCGAATGAGCAGTTCTTC.

The chain is built from TRBV7-9 and TRBJ1-1; D is ambiguous. Germline V gives CDR1 SEHNR, CDR2 FQNEAQ (reference sequence). Trimming removed 4 bases at V and 3 bases at J, with 9 bases between. The CDR3 sequence is 13 residues long. CDR3 bases: TGTGCCAGCAGCTCCGCTGGGCACACTGAAGCTTTCTTT. This sequence encodes CASSSAGHTEAFF.

The chain combines TRBV30 with TRBJ2-7, with D possibly TRBD1 on 6 matching bases. Germline CDR1 is GTSNPN and CDR2 is SVGIG (reference sequence). Trimming took off 2 bases at V and 2 bases at J, with 10 bases between the two ends. The CDR3 is 13 residues long. CDR3 DNA sequence: TGTGCCTGGAGTAGGTCAGGGGCCTACGAGCAGTACTTC. Protein: CAWSRSGAYEQYF.

V usage is TRBV7-9 and J usage is TRBJ1-1, with D possibly TRBD1 on 5 matching bases. The CDR3 totals 15 residues. Between the trimmed V and J ends, which lost 1 base and 0 bases, there was a span of 9 bases. Germline V lookup: CDR1 SEHNR, CDR2 FQNEAQ (reference sequence). CDR3 sequence: CASSLGGALNTEAFF. DNA for the CDR3: TGTGCCAGCAGCTTAGGCGGGGCTCTGAACACTGAAGCTTTCTTT. Combining the CDR3 with reference TRBV7-9 and TRBJ1-1 gives the whole variable domain DTGVSQNPRHKITKRGQNVTFRCDPISEHNRLYWYRQTLGQGPEFLTYFQNEAQLEKSRLLSDRFSAERPKGSFSTLEIQRTEQGDSAMYLCASSLGGALNTEAFFGQGTRLTVV.

The chain recombines TRBV5-1 with TRBJ1-6; 9 bases fit TRBD1. Germline V gives CDR1 SGHRS, CDR2 YFSETQ. This CDR3 has 15 amino acids. V shed 4 bases, J shed 10 bases, and the junction held 9 bases outside the gene matches. The CDR3 protein is CASSTVQGANSPLHF. The CDR3 DNA reads as TGCGCCAGCAGCACCGTACAGGGGGCTAACTCACCCCTCCACTTT.

This chain joins TRBV5-8 and TRBJ2-7; maybe TRBD1 (6 bases). Trimming left V 4 bases short and J 6 bases short, with 17 bases between. Germline CDR1 SGHTS, CDR2 YDEGEE. The CDR3 totals 14 residues. CDR3 loop: CASSTTGQALEQYF. The DNA of the CDR3 is TGTGCCAGCAGCACGACAGGACAAGCCCTCGAGCAGTACTTC.

CDR3 region: CAWDSVNHYEQYF. DNA for the CDR3: TGTGCCTGGGACTCGGTGAACCACTACGAGCAGTACTTC. The chain uses TRBV30 and TRBJ2-7; D gene ambiguous. The germline V gene has CDR1 GTSNPN and CDR2 SVGIG (reference sequence). The CDR3 runs to 13 residues. The germline V and J ends were trimmed by 5 bases and 3 bases, with 14 bases remaining between them. Variable domain in full (rest from reference TRBV30 and TRBJ2-7): SQTIHQWPATLVQPVGSPLSLECTVEGTSNPNLYWYRQAAGRGLQLLFYSVGIGQISSEVPQNLSASRPQDRQFILSSKKLLLSDSGFYLCAWDSVNHYEQYFGPGTRLTVT.

The V call is TRBV5-6, the J call TRBJ1-2; no definite D call. In germline, CDR1 is SGHDT, CDR2 YYEEEE. This CDR3 is 13 amino acids long. V lost 2 bases to trimming and J lost 7 bases, with 12 bases between them. The CDR3 DNA follows: TGTGCCAGCAGCTTAAAGGGAGGAATTGGCTACACCTTC. It is translated as CASSLKGGIGYTF.

In DNA, the CDR3 is TGTGCCAGCAGCAGATTAAGCGGGGGCCGGGAGACCCAGTACTTC. Encoded protein: CASSRLSGGRETQYF. The chain links TRBV7-6 to TRBJ2-5; TRBD2 matches 8 bases. The CDR3 length is 15 residues. After removal of 5 bases from V and 5 bases from J, the junction contained 10 bases not matched to a gene. Germline V gene data show CDR1 as SGHVS and CDR2 as FNYEAQ.

The V call is TRBV6-1, the J call TRBJ2-2, with TRBD2 matching 7 bases. This CDR3 is built from 15 residues. With V trimmed by 8 bases and J by 6 bases, 12 bases remained unmatched. Per the germline V gene, CDR1 is MNHNS and CDR2 is SASEGT. As DNA, the CDR3 is TGTGCCAGCCGTCTGGGGCCGGGGGGATCCGGGGAGCTGTTTTTT. Translating gives CASRLGPGGSGELFF.

This chain joins TRBV7-2 and TRBJ1-5, with D possibly being TRBD1 (6 bases). This CDR3 is 14 amino acids long. V was shortened by 5 bases and J by 3 bases, with 11 bases between the two germline ends. The V gene's germline CDR1 is SGHTA and CDR2 FQGNSA. The CDR3 DNA reads TGTGCCAGCAGCCAACAGGGATTCAATCAGCCCCAGCATTTT. Translating gives CASSQQGFNQPQHF.

V and J are TRBV18 and TRBJ2-3, with a weak D call TRBD2 (5 bases). This CDR3 contains 14 residues. Trimming took off 3 bases at V and 2 bases at J, with 9 bases between the two ends. CDR1 is KGHSH, CDR2 LQKENI, per germline. The CDR3 spells CASSPDYLTDTQYF. The CDR3 bases are TGTGCCAGCTCACCCGACTACCTCACAGATACGCAGTATTTT.

The chain is built from TRBV2 and TRBJ1-5; possible D gene TRBD1, 6 bases. In germline, CDR1 is SNHLY, CDR2 FYNNEI. This CDR3 has 14 residues. V lost 8 bases to trimming and J lost 2 bases, with 13 bases between them. The CDR3 DNA reads TGTGCCAGCGGGGGGGGCGGCGGCAATCAGCCCCAGCATTTT. It yields the protein CASGGGGGNQPQHF.

The chain uses TRBV6-6 and TRBJ2-5; D is possibly TRBD1 (6 bases). Germline assignment: CDR1 MNHNY and CDR2 SVGAGI (reference sequence). CDR3 length equals 15 residues. Trimming took off 7 bases at V and 4 bases at J, with 19 bases between the two ends. In DNA, the CDR3 is TGTGCCAGCACACCCAGTGGGGGCGCAATAGAGACCCAGTACTTC. Translation: CASTPSGGAIETQYF.

The gene calls are TRBV30 and TRBJ2-1; D might be TRBD2 (7 bases). V lost 3 bases to trimming and J lost 9 bases, with 21 bases between them. Germline CDR1 is GTSNPN and CDR2 is SVGIG (reference sequence). The CDR3 has 15 residues. In DNA form, the CDR3 reads TGTGCCTGGAGCCCCGGGTGGGGGGGGGCCGCTGAGCAGTTCTTC. This gives the protein CAWSPGWGGAAEQFF. The full variable domain, in which reference TRBV30 and TRBJ2-1 provide the parts outside the CDR3, is SQTIHQWPATLVQPVGSPLSLECTVEGTSNPNLYWYRQAAGRGLQLLFYSVGIGQISSEVPQNLSASRPQDRQFILSSKKLLLSDSGFYLCAWSPGWGGAAEQFFGPGTRLTVL.

CDR3 sequence (DNA): TGTGCCAGCAGTTTCTCGGGGAAGGGGCACAATGAGCAGTTCTTC. Amino acid sequence: CASSFSGKGHNEQFF. The chain is built from TRBV28 and TRBJ2-1; the D gene could be TRBD1 or TRBD2 (5 bases each). This CDR3 has 15 residues. Per the germline V gene, CDR1 is MDHEN and CDR2 is SYDVKM. The ends were cut back, 3 bases at V and 5 bases at J, with 14 bases in the middle.

CDR3 sequence: CASRQEFPINEQFF. For the CDR3, the DNA is TGTGCCAGTCGACAGGAATTTCCCATCAATGAGCAGTTCTTC. The chain links TRBV19 to TRBJ2-1; TRBD1 might be the D (6 bases). The V and J ends lost 8 bases and 6 bases respectively, with 17 bases between them. Germline loops: CDR1 LNHDA, CDR2 SQIVND (reference sequence). The CDR3 runs 14 residues.

This chain links TRBV7-9 with TRBJ2-3; D is perhaps TRBD1 (5 bases). Trimming took 5 bases from V and 4 from J, leaving 16 bases between them. The germline V gene encodes CDR1 SEHNR and CDR2 FQNEAQ (reference sequence). The CDR3 spans 15 residues. In DNA form, the CDR3 reads TGTGCCAGCAGCCAGGGTTCGATTCGCGCAGATACGCAGTATTTT. Protein: CASSQGSIRADTQYF.

The chain recombines TRBV5-8 with TRBJ1-5; 12 positions agree with TRBD1. Germline CDR1 SGHTS, CDR2 YDEGEE. J gave up 9 bases and V 0 bases, and 7 bases lay outside the gene matches. The CDR3 is 16 residues long. CDR3 region: CASSLGVGTGGRPQHF. Here the CDR3 DNA reads TGTGCCAGCAGCTTGGGGGTCGGGACAGGGGGCCGGCCCCAGCATTTT. The full variable domain, its missing parts supplied by reference TRBV5-8 and TRBJ1-5, is EAGVTQSPTHLIKTRGQQATLRCSPISGHTSVYWYQQALGLGLQFLLWYDEGEERNRGNFPPRFSGRQFPNYSSELNVNALELEDSALYLCASSLGVGTGGRPQHFGDGTRLSIL.

This chain connects TRBV18 to TRBJ1-2; D perhaps matches TRBD1 (5 bases). The CDR3 covers 15 residues. Germline CDR1 and CDR2: KGHSH and LQKENI. V was shortened by 0 bases and J by 1 base, with 9 bases between the two germline ends. The CDR3 DNA reads as TGTGCCAGCTCACCACCGAACCAGGGTAACTATGGCTACACCTTC. Protein product: CASSPPNQGNYGYTF.

The sample holds a few counts of this clone. The J gene is TRBJ2-3, the V gene TRBV7-2; 11 bases fit TRBD2. This CDR3 has 16 amino acids. Germline-derived CDR1 and CDR2 are SGHTA and FQGNSA. The junction had 6 bases not matched to a gene; V was cut back by 1 base and J by 6 bases. CDR3: CASSLVAGGPFDTQYF. CDR3 in DNA: TGTGCCAGCAGCTTAGTAGCGGGGGGGCCGTTTGATACGCAGTATTTT.

V is TRBV9 and J is TRBJ2-5; 9 bases are shared with TRBD2. V lost 4 bases, J lost 5 bases, and 9 bases stayed unmatched. The CDR3 is 15 amino acids. From germline, CDR1 is SGDLS and CDR2 YYNGEE. The CDR3 nucleotides are TGTGCCAGCAGCCCGGGGACTAGCTTGATGGAGACCCAGTACTTC. Translated: CASSPGTSLMETQYF. The complete variable domain, with remaining parts taken from reference TRBV9 and TRBJ2-5, reads DSGVTQTPKHLITATGQRVTLRCSPRSGDLSVYWYQQSLDQGLQFLIQYYNGEERAKGNILERFSAQQFPDLHSELNLSSLELGDSALYFCASSPGTSLMETQYFGPGTRLLVL.

The V gene is TRBV27, the J gene TRBJ2-7; D possibly corresponds to TRBD1 (5 bases). Germline loops: CDR1 MNHEY, CDR2 SMNVEV (reference sequence). With 5 bases removed from V and 3 bases from J, the gap between germline ends came to 11 bases. The CDR3 is 13 residues long. The CDR3 here is CASSVQANYEQYF. The CDR3 nucleotides are TGTGCCAGCAGTGTACAGGCAAACTACGAGCAGTACTTC.

This sequence joins TRBV7-3 and TRBJ1-1, with D maybe TRBD1 (5 bases). With 5 bases removed from V and 4 bases from J, the gap between germline ends came to 17 bases. This CDR3 comprises 15 residues. Germline assignment: CDR1 SGHTA and CDR2 FQGTGA. The CDR3: CASSVAQGFLTEAFF. As DNA, the CDR3 is TGTGCCAGCAGCGTGGCTCAGGGTTTCCTCACTGAAGCTTTCTTT.

The genes are TRBV2 and TRBJ2-1, with unresolved D. This CDR3 region has 12 residues. Germline values: CDR1 SNHLY, CDR2 FYNNEI. CDR3 nucleotide sequence: TGTGCTTCTCGCAGCATTTTATATGAGCAGTTCTTC. Its protein is CASRSILYEQFF.